A selection of T cell receptor beta chains follows, all from one sample in a study of blood T cell repertoires in COVID-19. The repertoire was sequenced with immunoSEQ multiplex PCR; TCRdb's copy has only in-frame clones and lacks some. This table has about 130,000 clones, 70% to 75% appearing once. The specimen was peripheral blood. These receptor sequences come from a man in his sixties with acute or convalescent COVID-19. Each CDR3 is given with its conserved first and last residue. A D gene is named only where the DNA matches it firmly. The size field is filled for only some rows; it gives once, few, many or a size class.

clone size: few
D gene: TRBD1
J gene: TRBJ1-6
V gene: TRBV30
CDR3 protein: CAQTPGTGNSPLHF
CDR3 DNA: TGTGCCCAAACCCCCGGGACAGGCAATTCACCCCTCCACTTT

clone size: NA
D gene: NA
J gene: TRBJ2-7
V gene: TRBV27
CDR3 protein: CASSLAGTYEQYF
CDR3 DNA: TGTGCCAGCAGTTTAGCAGGTACCTACGAGCAGTACTTC

clone size: NA
D gene: NA
J gene: TRBJ1-2
V gene: TRBV7-3
CDR3 protein: CASSLTRGGGYTF
CDR3 DNA: TGTGCCAGCAGCTTAACCAGGGGAGGGGGCTACACCTTC

clone size: few
D gene: NA
J gene: TRBJ1-2
V gene: TRBV12-5
CDR3 protein: CASGSTGSYGYTF
CDR3 DNA: TGTGCTAGTGGTTCAACAGGGTCCTATGGCTACACCTTC

clone size: NA
D gene: TRBD2
J gene: TRBJ2-3
V gene: TRBV7-9
CDR3 protein: CASSLVAGGLTDTQYF
CDR3 DNA: TGTGCCAGCAGCTTAGTAGCGGGGGGCCTCACAGATACGCAGTATTTT

clone size: NA
D gene: TRBD1
J gene: TRBJ1-5
V gene: TRBV5-1
CDR3 protein: CASSLEGTAGQPQHF
CDR3 DNA: TGCGCCAGCAGCTTGGAGGGGACAGCTGGTCAGCCCCAGCATTTT

clone size: NA
D gene: TRBD1
J gene: TRBJ2-2
V gene: TRBV14
CDR3 protein: CASSPSGGRNTGELFF
CDR3 DNA: TGTGCCAGCAGCCCATCAGGGGGCCGAAACACCGGGGAGCTGTTTTTT

clone size: NA
D gene: TRBD1
J gene: TRBJ1-1
V gene: TRBV27
CDR3 protein: CASSITGVTEAFF
CDR3 DNA: TGTGCCAGCAGTATTACAGGGGTAACTGAAGCTTTCTTT

clone size: NA
D gene: TRBD1
J gene: TRBJ1-2
V gene: TRBV7-8
CDR3 protein: CASGDRGHYGYTF
CDR3 DNA: TGTGCCAGCGGAGACAGGGGCCACTATGGCTACACCTTC

clone size: few
D gene: NA
J gene: TRBJ2-2
V gene: TRBV5-1
CDR3 protein: CASEQGSGTGELFF
CDR3 DNA: TGCGCCAGCGAACAGGGCTCGGGCACCGGGGAGCTGTTTTTT